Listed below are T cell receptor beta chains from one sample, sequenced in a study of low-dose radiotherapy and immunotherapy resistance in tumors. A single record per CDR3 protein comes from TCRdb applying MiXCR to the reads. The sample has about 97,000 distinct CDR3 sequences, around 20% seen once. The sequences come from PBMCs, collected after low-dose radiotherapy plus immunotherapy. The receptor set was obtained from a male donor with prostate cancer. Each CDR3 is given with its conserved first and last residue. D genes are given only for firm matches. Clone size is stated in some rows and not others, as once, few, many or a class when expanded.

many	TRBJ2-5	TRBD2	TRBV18	CASSPSFAGGQETQYF	TGTGCCAGCTCACCCTCTTTTGCGGGGGGGCAGGAGACCCAGTACTTC
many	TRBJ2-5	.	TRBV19	CASSPWGLSEEETQYF	TGTGCCAGTAGCCCTTGGGGGCTTAGTGAGGAAGAGACCCAGTACTTC
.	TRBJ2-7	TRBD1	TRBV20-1	CGARPGQGFYEQYF	TGCGGTGCTAGACCGGGACAGGGGTTCTACGAGCAGTACTTC
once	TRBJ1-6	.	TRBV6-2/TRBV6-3	CASSAARSPLHF	TGTGCCAGCAGTGCGGCCCGTTCACCCCTCCACTTT
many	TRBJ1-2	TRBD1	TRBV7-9	CASSWTGEYGYTF	TGTGCCAGCAGCTGGACAGGGGAGTATGGCTACACCTTC
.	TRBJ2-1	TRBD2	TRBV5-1	CASSLAGLAGASSYNEQFF	TGCGCCAGCAGCTTAGCGGGTTTAGCGGGGGCTAGCTCCTACAATGAGCAGTTCTTC
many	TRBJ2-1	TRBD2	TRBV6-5	CAISTSGVNNEQFF	TGTGCCATATCAACTAGCGGGGTGAACAATGAGCAGTTCTTC
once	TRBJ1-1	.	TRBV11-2	CASSSLGGTEAFF	TGTGCCAGCAGCTCCCTAGGTGGCACTGAAGCTTTCTTT
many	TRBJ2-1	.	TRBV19	CASSMAESSYNEQFF	TGTGCCAGTAGTATGGCGGAGAGCTCCTACAATGAGCAGTTCTTC
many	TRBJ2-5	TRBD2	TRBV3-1	CASRPDSGGAGGTQYF	TGTGCCAGCAGACCCGACAGCGGGGGGGCCGGTGGGACCCAGTACTTC
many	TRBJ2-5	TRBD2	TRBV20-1	CSASFSGGPNGETQYF	TGCAGTGCTAGTTTTAGCGGGGGGCCAAATGGGGAGACCCAGTACTTC
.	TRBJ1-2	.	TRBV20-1	CSAPRAGSPFGTF	TGCAGTGCCCCCCGGGCAGGGTCGCCTTTCGGGACCTTC
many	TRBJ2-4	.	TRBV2	CASKRPSGNIQYF	TGTGCCAGCAAACGACCAAGTGGGAACATTCAGTACTTC
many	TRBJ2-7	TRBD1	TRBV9	CASSDGTGVHEQYF	TGTGCCAGCAGCGACGGGACAGGGGTGCACGAGCAGTACTTC
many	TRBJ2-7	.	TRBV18	CASSPRTYEQYF	TGTGCCAGCTCACCGAGAACCTACGAGCAGTACTTC
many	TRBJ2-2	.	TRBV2	CASSEAMRGGVFF	TGTGCCAGCAGTGAAGCGATGCGGGGTGGGGTGTTTTTT
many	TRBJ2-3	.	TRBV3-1	CASSQGRGTQYF	TGTGCCAGCAGCCAAGGGAGAGGCACGCAGTATTTT
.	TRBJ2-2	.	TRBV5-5	CASSSTGATNTGELFFF	.
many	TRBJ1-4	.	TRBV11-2	CASSLAGRSNEKLFF	TGTGCCAGCAGCTTGGCGGGACGGAGTAATGAAAAACTGTTTTTT
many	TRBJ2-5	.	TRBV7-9	CASSQGVGARETQYF	TGTGCCAGCAGCCAAGGGGTGGGGGCCCGCGAGACCCAGTACTTC
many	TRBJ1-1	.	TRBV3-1	CASSQGSGRPLDTEAFF	TGTGCCAGCAGCCAAGGGTCGGGCAGGCCTTTGGACACTGAAGCTTTCTTT
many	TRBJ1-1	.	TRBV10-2	CASKQGQPNTEAFF	TGCGCCAGCAAGCAAGGGCAGCCGAACACTGAAGCTTTCTTT
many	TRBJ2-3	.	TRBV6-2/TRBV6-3	CASSFAITMSPDTQYF	TGTGCCAGCAGTTTCGCCATTACCATGTCGCCAGATACGCAGTATTTT
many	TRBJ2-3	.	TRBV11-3	CASSSHGGLSQYF	TGTGCCAGCAGCTCCCACGGAGGGTTATCTCAGTATTTT
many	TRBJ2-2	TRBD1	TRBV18	CASSPRTGEAGGELFF	TGTGCCAGCTCACCGCGGACAGGGGAGGCCGGCGGGGAGCTGTTTTTT
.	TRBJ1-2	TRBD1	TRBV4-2	CASSQEGEQGARGYTF	TGTGCCAGCAGCCAAGAGGGAGAACAGGGGGCGCGTGGCTACACCTTC
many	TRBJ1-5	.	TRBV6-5	CASSTRWGNQPQHF	TGTGCCAGCAGCACGCGCTGGGGCAATCAGCCCCAGCATTTT
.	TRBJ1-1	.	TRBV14	CASSQGWAEAFF	TGTGCCAGCAGCCAGGGCTGGGCTGAAGCTTTCTTT
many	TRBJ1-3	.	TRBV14	CASSHMPSSGNTIYF	TGTGCCAGCAGCCACATGCCCTCCTCTGGAAACACCATATATTTT